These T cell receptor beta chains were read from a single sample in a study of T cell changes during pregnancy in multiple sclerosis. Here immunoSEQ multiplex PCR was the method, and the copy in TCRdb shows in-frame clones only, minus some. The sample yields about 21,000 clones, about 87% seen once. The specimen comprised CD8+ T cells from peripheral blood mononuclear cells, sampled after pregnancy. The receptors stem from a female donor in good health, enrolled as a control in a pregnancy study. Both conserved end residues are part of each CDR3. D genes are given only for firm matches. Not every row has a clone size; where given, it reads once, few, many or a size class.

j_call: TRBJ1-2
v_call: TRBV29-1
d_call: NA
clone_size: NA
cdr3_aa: CSVYRTGIRGYTF
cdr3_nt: TGCAGCGTTTATAGAACAGGGATCCGTGGCTACACCTTC

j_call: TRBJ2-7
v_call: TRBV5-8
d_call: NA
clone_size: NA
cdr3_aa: CASSFAGGSYEQYF
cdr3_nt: TGTGCCAGCAGCTTTGCAGGGGGGTCCTACGAGCAGTACTTC

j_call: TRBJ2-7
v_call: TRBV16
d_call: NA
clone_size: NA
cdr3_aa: CASSQSEAYEQYF
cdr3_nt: TGTGCCAGCAGCCAATCGGAGGCCTACGAGCAGTACTTC

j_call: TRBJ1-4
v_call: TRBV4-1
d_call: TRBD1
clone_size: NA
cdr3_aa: CASSPQGATNEKLFF
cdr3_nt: TGCGCCAGCAGCCCGCAGGGGGCAACTAATGAAAAACTGTTTTTT

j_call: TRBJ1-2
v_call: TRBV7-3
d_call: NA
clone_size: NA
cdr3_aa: CASRMDGGDMNYGYTF
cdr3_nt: TGTGCCAGCAGGATGGACGGAGGAGACATGAACTATGGCTACACCTTC

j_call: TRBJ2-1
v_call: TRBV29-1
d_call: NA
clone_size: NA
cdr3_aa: CSVGGGYHEQFF
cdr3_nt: TGCAGCGTTGGCGGGGGCTACCATGAGCAGTTCTTC

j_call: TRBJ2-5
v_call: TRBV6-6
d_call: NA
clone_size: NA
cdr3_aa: CASSLRGRQETQYF
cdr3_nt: TGTGCCAGCAGCCTGAGAGGGAGGCAAGAGACCCAGTACTTC

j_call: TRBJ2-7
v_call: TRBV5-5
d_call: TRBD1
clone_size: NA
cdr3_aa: CASSWGQGSSYEQYF
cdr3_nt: TGTGCCAGCAGCTGGGGACAGGGGTCATCCTACGAGCAGTACTTC

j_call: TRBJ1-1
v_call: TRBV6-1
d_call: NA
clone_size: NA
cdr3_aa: CASSETENTEAFF
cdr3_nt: TGTGCCAGCAGTGAGACAGAAAACACTGAAGCTTTCTTT

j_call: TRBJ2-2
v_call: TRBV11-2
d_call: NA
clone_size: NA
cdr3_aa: CASSLVRLLRAELFF
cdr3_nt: TGTGCCAGCAGCTTAGTTAGACTCCTTAGAGCGGAGCTGTTTTTT

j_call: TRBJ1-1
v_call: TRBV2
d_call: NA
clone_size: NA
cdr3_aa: CASSDRPPIPEAFF
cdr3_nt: TGTGCCAGCAGTGACCGTCCTCCTATACCTGAAGCTTTCTTT

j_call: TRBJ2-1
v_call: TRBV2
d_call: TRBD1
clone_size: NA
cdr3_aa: CASPRDRAYNEQFF
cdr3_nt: TGTGCCAGCCCCCGGGACAGGGCCTACAATGAGCAGTTCTTC

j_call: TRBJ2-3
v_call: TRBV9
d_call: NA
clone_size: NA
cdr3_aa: CASSGLPASSATDTQYF
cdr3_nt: TGTGCCAGCAGCGGGCTACCGGCGTCTAGCGCCACAGATACGCAGTATTTT

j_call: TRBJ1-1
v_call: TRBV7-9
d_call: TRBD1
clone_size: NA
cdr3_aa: CASSATGGIGNTEAFF
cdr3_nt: TGTGCCAGCAGCGCCACAGGGGGCATAGGGAACACTGAAGCTTTCTTT

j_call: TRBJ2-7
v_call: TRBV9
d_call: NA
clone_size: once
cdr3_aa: CASSVESPMREQYF
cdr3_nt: TGTGCCAGCAGCGTAGAATCACCGATGAGGGAGCAGTACTTC

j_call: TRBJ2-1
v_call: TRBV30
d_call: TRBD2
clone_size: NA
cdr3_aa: CAWSVRSGTRQYEQFF
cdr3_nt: TGTGCCTGGAGTGTACGGTCGGGGACTAGGCAGTATGAGCAGTTCTTC

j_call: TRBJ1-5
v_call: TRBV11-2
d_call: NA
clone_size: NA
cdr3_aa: CASSLDNAGQPQHF
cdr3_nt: TGTGCCAGCAGCTTAGACAATGCGGGGCAGCCCCAGCATTTT

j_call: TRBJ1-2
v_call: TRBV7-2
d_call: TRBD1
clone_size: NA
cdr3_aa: CASSPPWTGLYGYTF
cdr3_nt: TGTGCCAGCAGCCCCCCTTGGACAGGCCTTTATGGCTACACCTTC

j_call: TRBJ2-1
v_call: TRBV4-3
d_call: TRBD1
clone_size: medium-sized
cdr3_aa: CASSQDGTVNNEQFF
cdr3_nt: TGCGCCAGCAGCCAAGACGGGACAGTTAACAATGAGCAGTTCTTC

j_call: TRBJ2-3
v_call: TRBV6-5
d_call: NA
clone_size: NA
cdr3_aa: CASSEQGPTDTQYF
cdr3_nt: TGTGCCAGCAGTGAACAGGGCCCCACAGATACGCAGTATTTT

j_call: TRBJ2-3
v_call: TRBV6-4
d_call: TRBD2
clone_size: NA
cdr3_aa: CASSDGGGADTQYF
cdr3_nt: TGTGCCAGCAGTGACGGCGGGGGGGCAGATACGCAGTATTTT

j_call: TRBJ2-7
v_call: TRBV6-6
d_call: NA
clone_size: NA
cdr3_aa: CASSYESGGSEQYF
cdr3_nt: TGTGCCAGCAGTTACGAATCGGGGGGCTCTGAGCAGTACTTC

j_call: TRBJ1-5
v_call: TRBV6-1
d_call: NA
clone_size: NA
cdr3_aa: CASSEVGFGGGNQPQHF
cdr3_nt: TGTGCCAGCAGTGAAGTAGGTTTTGGCGGGGGTAATCAGCCCCAGCATTTT

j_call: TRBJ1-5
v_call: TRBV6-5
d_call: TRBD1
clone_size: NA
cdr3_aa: CASSYGQGGNQPQHF
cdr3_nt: TGTGCCAGCAGTTACGGTCAGGGGGGCAATCAGCCCCAGCATTTT

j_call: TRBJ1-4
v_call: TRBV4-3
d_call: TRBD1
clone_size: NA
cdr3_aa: CASSQVRQGGEKLFF
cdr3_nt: TGCGCCAGCAGCCAAGTGCGACAGGGGGGGGAAAAACTGTTTTTT

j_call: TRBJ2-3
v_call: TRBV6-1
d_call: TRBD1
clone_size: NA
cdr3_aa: CASKDRGTDTQYF
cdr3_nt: TGTGCCAGCAAGGACAGGGGCACAGATACGCAGTATTTT

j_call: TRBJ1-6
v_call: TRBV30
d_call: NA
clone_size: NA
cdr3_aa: CAWTPGRGDSPLHF
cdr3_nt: TGTGCCTGGACCCCCGGCAGGGGAGACTCACCCCTCCACTTT

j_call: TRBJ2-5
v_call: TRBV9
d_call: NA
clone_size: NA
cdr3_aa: CASSGLRAGGETQYF
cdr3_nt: TGTGCCAGCAGCGGTTTGAGGGCCGGGGGAGAGACCCAGTACTTC

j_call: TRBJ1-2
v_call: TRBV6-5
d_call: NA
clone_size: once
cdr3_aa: CASSPRRGFYGYTF
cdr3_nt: TGTGCCAGCAGTCCCCGGCGCGGATTTTATGGCTACACCTTC

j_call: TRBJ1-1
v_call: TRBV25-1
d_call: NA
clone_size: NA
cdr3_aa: CASSGQEGGRVAFF
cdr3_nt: TGTGCCAGCAGTGGGCAGGAGGGGGGGAGGGTAGCTTTCTTT

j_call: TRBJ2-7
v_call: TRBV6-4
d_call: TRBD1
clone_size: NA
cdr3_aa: CASSPTSGQGIYEQYF
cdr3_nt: TGTGCCAGCAGTCCTACATCTGGACAGGGAATCTACGAGCAGTACTTC

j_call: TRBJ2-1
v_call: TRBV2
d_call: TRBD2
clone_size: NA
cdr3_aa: CASSEIIGGGSYNEQFF
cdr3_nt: TGTGCCAGCAGTGAAATAATAGGCGGGGGCTCCTACAATGAGCAGTTCTTC

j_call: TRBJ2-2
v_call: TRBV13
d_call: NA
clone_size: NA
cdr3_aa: CASMEGTGELFF
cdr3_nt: TGTGCCAGCATGGAGGGCACCGGGGAGCTGTTTTTT

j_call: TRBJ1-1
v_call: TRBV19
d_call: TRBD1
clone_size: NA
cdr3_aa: CASSILTGGHTEAFF
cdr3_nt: TGTGCCAGTAGTATCCTGACAGGGGGCCACACTGAAGCTTTCTTT

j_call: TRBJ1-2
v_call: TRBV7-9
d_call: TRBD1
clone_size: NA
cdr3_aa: CASTPGGGQGYGYTF
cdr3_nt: TGTGCCAGCACCCCCGGGGGGGGACAGGGCTATGGCTACACCTTC

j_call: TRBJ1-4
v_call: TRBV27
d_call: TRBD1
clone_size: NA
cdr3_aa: CARPGQGPTNEKLFF
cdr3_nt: TGTGCCAGACCGGGACAGGGGCCAACTAATGAAAAACTGTTTTTT

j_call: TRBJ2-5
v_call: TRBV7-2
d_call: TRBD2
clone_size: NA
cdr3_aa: CASSFSGGAETQYF
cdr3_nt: TGTGCCAGCAGCTTTAGCGGGGGGGCCGAGACCCAGTACTTC

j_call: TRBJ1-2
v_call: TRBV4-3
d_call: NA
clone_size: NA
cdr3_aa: CASSHLPAEYGYTF
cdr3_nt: TGCGCCAGCAGCCATCTTCCGGCGGAATATGGCTACACCTTC

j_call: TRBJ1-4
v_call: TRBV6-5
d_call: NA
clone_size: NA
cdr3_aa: CASSPTGFRNEKLFF
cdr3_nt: TGTGCCAGCAGTCCTACAGGGTTTCGGAATGAAAAACTGTTTTTT

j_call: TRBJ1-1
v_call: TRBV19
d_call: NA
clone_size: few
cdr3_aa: CASITGNTEAFF
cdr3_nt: TGTGCCAGTATTACAGGGAACACTGAAGCTTTCTTT

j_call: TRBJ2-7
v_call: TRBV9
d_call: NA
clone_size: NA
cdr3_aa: CASSVEQGTIYEQYF
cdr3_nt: TGTGCCAGCAGCGTAGAACAGGGTACCATATACGAGCAGTACTTC

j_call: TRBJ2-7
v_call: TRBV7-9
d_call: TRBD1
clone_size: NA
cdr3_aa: CASSTNRDRAYEQYF
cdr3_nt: TGTGCCAGCAGCACGAACCGGGACAGGGCATACGAGCAGTACTTC

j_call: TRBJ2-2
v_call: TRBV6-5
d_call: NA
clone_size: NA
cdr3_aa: CASSTGTNTGELFF
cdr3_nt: TGTGCCAGCAGCACAGGGACGAACACCGGGGAGCTGTTTTTT

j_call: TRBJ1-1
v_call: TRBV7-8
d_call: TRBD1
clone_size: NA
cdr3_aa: CASSSDRGNTEAFF
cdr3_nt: TGTGCCAGCAGCTCCGACAGGGGGAACACTGAAGCTTTCTTT

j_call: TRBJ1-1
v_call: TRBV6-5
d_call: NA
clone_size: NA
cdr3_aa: CASSSTNTEAFF
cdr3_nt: TGTGCCAGCAGTTCAACAAACACTGAAGCTTTCTTT

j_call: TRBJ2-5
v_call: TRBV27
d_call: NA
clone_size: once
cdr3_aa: CASSYAGEETQYF
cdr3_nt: TGTGCCAGCAGCTATGCAGGGGAAGAGACCCAGTACTTC

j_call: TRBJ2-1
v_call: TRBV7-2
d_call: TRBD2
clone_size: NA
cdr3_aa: CASTLAGGPNEQFF
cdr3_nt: TGTGCCAGCACCCTAGCGGGGGGGCCGAATGAGCAGTTCTTC

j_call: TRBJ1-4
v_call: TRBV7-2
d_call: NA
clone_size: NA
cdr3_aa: CASSPPAEAFATNEKLFF
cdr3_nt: TGTGCCAGCAGTCCTCCCGCAGAGGCCTTTGCAACTAATGAAAAACTGTTTTTT

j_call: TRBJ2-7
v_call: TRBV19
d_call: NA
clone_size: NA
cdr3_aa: CASSLKVGPYEQYF
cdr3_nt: TGTGCCAGTAGTTTAAAAGTTGGCCCCTACGAGCAGTACTTC

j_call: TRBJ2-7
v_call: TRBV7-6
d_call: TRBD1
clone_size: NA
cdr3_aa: CASSLSGTGSYEQYF
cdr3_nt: TGTGCCAGCAGCTTGTCCGGGACAGGATCCTACGAGCAGTACTTC

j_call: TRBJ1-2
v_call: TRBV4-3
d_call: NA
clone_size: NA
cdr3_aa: CASSQGAANYGYTF
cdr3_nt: TGCGCCAGCAGCCAAGGAGCGGCTAACTATGGCTACACCTTC

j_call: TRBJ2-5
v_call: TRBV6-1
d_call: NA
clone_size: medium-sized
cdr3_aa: CASSLPKTQYF
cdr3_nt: TGTGCCAGCAGTCTTCCTAAGACCCAGTACTTC

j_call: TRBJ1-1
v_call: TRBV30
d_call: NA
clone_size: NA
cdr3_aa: CAWGDKGNSGTEAFF
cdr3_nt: TGTGCCTGGGGGGATAAGGGGAATTCAGGCACTGAAGCTTTCTTT

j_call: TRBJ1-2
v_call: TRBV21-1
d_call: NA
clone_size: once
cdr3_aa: CASREGLPAIYYGYTF
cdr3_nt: TGTGCCAGCAGGGAGGGACTTCCGGCCATTTACTATGGCTACACCTTC

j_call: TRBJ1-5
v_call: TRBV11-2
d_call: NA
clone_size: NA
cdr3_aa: CASSPENGGDSNQPQHF
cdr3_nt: TGTGCCAGCAGCCCGGAAAACGGAGGAGATAGCAATCAGCCCCAGCATTTT

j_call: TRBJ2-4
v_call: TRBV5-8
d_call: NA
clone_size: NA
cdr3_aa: CATSRGKPIAKNIQYF
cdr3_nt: TGTGCCACCTCCCGGGGTAAACCGATAGCCAAAAACATTCAGTACTTC

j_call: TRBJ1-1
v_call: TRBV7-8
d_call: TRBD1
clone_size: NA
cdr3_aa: CASSPGQGEGTEAFF
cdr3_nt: TGTGCCAGCAGCCCCGGACAGGGGGAAGGGACTGAAGCTTTCTTT

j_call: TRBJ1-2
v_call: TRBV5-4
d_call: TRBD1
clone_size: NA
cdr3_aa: CASRHPDRVGYGYTF
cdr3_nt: TGTGCCAGCAGGCATCCCGACAGGGTTGGGTATGGCTACACCTTC

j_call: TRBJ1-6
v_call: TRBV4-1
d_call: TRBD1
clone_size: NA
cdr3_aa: CASSHRRQGANSPLHF
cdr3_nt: TGCGCCAGCAGCCATAGAAGACAGGGGGCAAATTCACCCCTCCACTTT